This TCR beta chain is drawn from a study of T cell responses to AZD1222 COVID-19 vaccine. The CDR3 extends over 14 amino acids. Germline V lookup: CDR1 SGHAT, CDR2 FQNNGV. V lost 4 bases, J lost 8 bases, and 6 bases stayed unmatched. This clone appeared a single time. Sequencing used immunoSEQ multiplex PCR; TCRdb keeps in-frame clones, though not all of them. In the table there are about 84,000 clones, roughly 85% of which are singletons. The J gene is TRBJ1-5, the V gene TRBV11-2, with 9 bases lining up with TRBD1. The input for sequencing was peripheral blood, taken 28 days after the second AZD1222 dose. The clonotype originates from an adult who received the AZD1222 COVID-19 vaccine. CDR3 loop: CASSYGTGREPQHF. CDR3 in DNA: TGTGCCAGCAGCTATGGGACAGGGAGAGAGCCCCAGCATTTT.